This T cell receptor beta chain was observed in a study of blood T cell repertoires in COVID-19. Study-wide context: Both acute and convalescent COVID-19 samples were obtained from the United States, Italy and Spain. The cDNA or gDNA used as material had been derived from T cells, B-cell-depleted T cells, or PBMCs.

CDR1 is SGHRS and CDR2 is YFSETQ in the germline V gene. The CDR3 is made up of 15 amino acids. V was pared by 2 bases and J by 5 bases, with 5 bases of the junction left unmatched. Source study methods: Reference gene primer amplification gave nucleated cell count estimates. The table came from immunoSEQ multiplex PCR; TCRdb's copy has only in-frame clones and leaves some out. V and J calls and clone size are copied from that table; D and trimming were computed from the DNA. The repertoire holds 150,000 to 250,000 clones, with approximately 82% as singletons. V gene TRBV5-1 combines with J gene TRBJ2-1; 9 positions match TRBD2. The source is a human donor with acute or convalescent COVID-19. The donor label of this sample is uncertain. The sample taken for sequencing was peripheral blood. CDR3 DNA sequence: TGCGCCAGCAGCTTCCCGGGACTAGCTAACAATGAGCAGTTCTTC. It specifies CASSFPGLANNEQFF. Complete variable domain (other parts from reference TRBV5-1 and TRBJ2-1): KAGVTQTPRYLIKTRGQQVTLSCSPISGHRSVSWYQQTPGQGLQFLFEYFSETQRNKGNFPGRFSGRQFSNSRSEMNVSTLELGDSALYLCASSFPGLANNEQFFGPGTRLTVL.